Shown below are 30 T cell receptor beta chains from a single sample sequenced in a study of cytomegalovirus exposure and HLA in healthy donors. Only in-frame clones appear in the TCRdb table, and some are missing; sequencing was by immunoSEQ multiplex PCR. The table records approximately 100,000 clones, roughly 90% of them present only once. Sequencing used PBMCs. Source of these receptors: a woman in her late teens or twenties in good health and CMV-seropositive.

This rearrangement joins TRBV20-1 to TRBJ2-3; 8 positions agree with TRBD2. Germline CDR1 and CDR2: DFQATT and SNEGSKA (reference sequence). This CDR3 is built from 9 residues. CDR3 sequence reads: CTTGGTQYF. Here the CDR3 DNA reads TGCACCACGGGGGGGACGCAGTATTTT.

V gene TRBV11-2 combines with J gene TRBJ2-7; 7 nucleotides line up with TRBD1. The CDR3 contains 12 residues. In germline, CDR1 is SGHAT, CDR2 FQNNGV. After removal of 5 bases from V and 7 bases from J, the junction contained 5 bases not matched to a gene. The CDR3 sequence: CASSPPGGEQYF. The CDR3 DNA reads as TGTGCCAGCAGCCCGCCAGGGGGTGAGCAGTACTTC.

This rearrangement joins TRBV6-6 to TRBJ2-2; 14 nucleotides agree with TRBD2. Germline values: CDR1 MNHNY, CDR2 SVGAGI (reference sequence). Trimming cost V 7 bases and J 5 bases; bases outside gene matches: 6. The CDR3 is 16 amino acids. The DNA for the CDR3 is TGTGCCAGCATTGGGACTAGCGGGGGTGGAACCGGGGAGCTGTTTTTT. It codes for CASIGTSGGGTGELFF.

The chain has TRBV28 and TRBJ1-1; the match to TRBD1 covers 9 bases. The CDR3 runs to 17 residues. Germline V lookup: CDR1 MDHEN, CDR2 SYDVKM. The V segment lost 6 bases and the J segment 0 bases; nucleotides outside the gene matches: 11. CDR3 sequence (DNA): TGTGCCAGCAGCAACAGGGGGCAGGCGGGTATGAACACTGAAGCTTTCTTT. Encoded protein: CASSNRGQAGMNTEAFF. The variable domain in full, with the rest retrieved from reference TRBV28 and TRBJ1-1, is DVKVTQSSRYLVKRTGEKVFLECVQDMDHENMFWYRQDPGLGLRLIYFSYDVKMKEKGDIPEGYSVSREKKERFSLILESASTNQTSMYLCASSNRGQAGMNTEAFFGQGTRLTVV.

The chain joins TRBV5-1 to TRBJ2-1, with TRBD2 identical over 7 bases. V was pared by 4 bases and J by 6 bases, with 4 bases of the junction left unmatched. The germline V gene has CDR1 SGHRS and CDR2 YFSETQ. This CDR3 spans 13 amino acids. CDR3 sequence: CASSLLAVNEQFF. CDR3 DNA: TGCGCCAGCAGCCTTCTAGCGGTCAATGAGCAGTTCTTC.

This chain joins TRBV28 and TRBJ1-2; D might be TRBD1 (5 bases). The V and J ends lost 7 bases and 4 bases respectively, with 19 bases between them. CDR3 length: 15 amino acids. Per germline, CDR1 MDHEN and CDR2 SYDVKM. CDR3 protein: CASIPQQGRVYGYTF. The CDR3 DNA follows: TGTGCCAGCATACCCCAGCAAGGCAGGGTCTATGGCTACACCTTC.

The chain carries TRBV27 and TRBJ1-2; 7 nucleotides agree with TRBD1. V shed 6 bases and J 8 bases; nucleotides not matched to a gene: 12. Germline V gene sequence: CDR1 MNHEY, CDR2 SMNVEV (reference sequence). This CDR3 has 14 residues. CDR3 in amino acids: CASSEPKGAYGYTF. For the CDR3, the DNA is TGTGCCAGCAGCGAGCCAAAGGGGGCGTACGGCTACACCTTC.

This chain links TRBV6-1 with TRBJ2-7; D is unresolved. Trimming left V 3 bases short and J 10 bases short, with 13 bases between. Germline-derived CDR1 and CDR2 are MNHNS and SASEGT. The CDR3 is 12 residues long. CDR3 in amino acids: CASSDMEPDQYF. The CDR3 DNA follows: TGTGCCAGCAGTGATATGGAGCCCGACCAGTACTTC.

The V call is TRBV18, the J call TRBJ2-7; D is possibly TRBD2 (5 bases). The CDR3 is 13 amino acids. In germline, CDR1 is KGHSH, CDR2 LQKENI. Trimming pared 6 bases from V and 7 bases from J, leaving 16 bases between. This CDR3 is CASSPTRGKEQYF. The CDR3 coding sequence is TGTGCCAGCTCCCCCACCCGAGGGAAGGAGCAGTACTTC.

This clone was seen once. The V call is TRBV19, the J call TRBJ1-5, with D unclear. Looked up from germline, CDR1 is LNHDA and CDR2 is SQIVND (reference sequence). V was cut by 3 bases and J by 0 bases, with 6 bases left in between. The CDR3 is 14 amino acids. The CDR3 is CASSMEGSNQPQHF. CDR3 coding DNA: TGTGCCAGTAGTATGGAGGGTAGCAATCAGCCCCAGCATTTT.

This clone showed up just a few times. In nucleotides, the CDR3 is TGTGCCAGCAGCTCCGACAGGCGCCCAACTAACTATGGCTACACCTTC. This encodes CASSSDRRPTNYGYTF. The rearrangement links TRBV7-9 to TRBJ1-2, with D possibly TRBD1 on 6 matching bases. Germline V gene lookup returns CDR1 SEHNR and CDR2 FQNEAQ (reference sequence). Trimming pared 4 bases from V and 0 bases from J, leaving 15 bases between. The CDR3 contains 16 residues.

V gene TRBV5-4 combines with J gene TRBJ2-7; tentatively, D is TRBD2 (5 bases). V lost 7 bases, J lost 0 bases, and 11 bases lay in between. Germline V gene lookup returns CDR1 SGHNT and CDR2 YYREEE (reference sequence). This CDR3 region has 13 residues. DNA of the CDR3: TGTGCCAGCTCCCCGGGGAACTCCTACGAGCAGTACTTC. Protein product: CASSPGNSYEQYF.

This clone occurred once. The rearrangement uses TRBV10-3 and TRBJ1-2; TRBD1 agrees at 8 bases. The CDR3 extends over 17 amino acids. Per germline, CDR1 ENHRY and CDR2 SYGVKD. The junction had 11 bases not matched to a gene; V was cut back by 5 bases and J by 0 bases. The CDR3 DNA follows: TGTGCCATCAGTCCCCGGGACAGGACCTCAGCTAACTATGGCTACACCTTC. Amino acids: CAISPRDRTSANYGYTF.

This chain uses TRBV7-9 with TRBJ1-5; D is unclear. Germline lookup yields CDR1 SEHNR and CDR2 FQNEAQ (reference sequence). The CDR3 contains 15 residues. The germline V and J ends were trimmed by 4 bases and 3 bases, with 13 bases remaining between them. For the CDR3, the DNA is TGTGCCAGCAGCTCTTCGGGGTTAGACAATCAGCCCCAGCATTTT. Residues: CASSSSGLDNQPQHF.

The rearrangement joins TRBV6-5 to TRBJ2-1; D is possibly TRBD2 (7 bases). From germline, CDR1 is MNHEY and CDR2 SVGAGI. V dropped 8 bases and J dropped 2 bases, with 13 bases sitting between them. The CDR3 runs 14 residues. The CDR3 loop reads CASRGRGAYNEQFF. CDR3 bases: TGTGCCAGCCGGGGGAGGGGGGCCTACAATGAGCAGTTCTTC.

The gene calls are TRBV4-1 and TRBJ1-1; TRBD1 matches at 9 bases. Germline-derived CDR1 and CDR2 are MGHRA and YSYEKL. This CDR3 contains 14 residues. Unmatched junction bases numbered 4, after V lost 2 bases and J lost 6 bases. The CDR3 is CASSQRNRGPEAFF. The CDR3, as DNA: TGCGCCAGCAGCCAAAGGAACAGGGGGCCTGAAGCTTTCTTT.

The chain couples TRBV5-6 to TRBJ2-7; maybe TRBD2 (5 bases). Germline V gene data show CDR1 as SGHDT and CDR2 as YYEEEE. This CDR3 spans 14 amino acids. Deletions cut 1 base from V and 3 bases from J, with 11 bases between. CDR3 residues: CASSLSGRNYEQYF. In nucleotides, the CDR3 is TGTGCCAGCAGCTTGAGCGGACGGAACTACGAGCAGTACTTC.

This chain joins TRBV5-1 and TRBJ2-5, with a possible D match to TRBD2 (6 bases). Between the trimmed V and J ends, which lost 5 bases and 2 bases, there was a span of 13 bases. Germline CDR1 is SGHRS and CDR2 is YFSETQ. This CDR3 comprises 14 residues. The CDR3 DNA reads TGCGCCAGCAGTTACGCGGGATCACAAGAGACCCAGTACTTC. This sequence encodes CASSYAGSQETQYF. Variable domain in full (rest from reference TRBV5-1 and TRBJ2-5): KAGVTQTPRYLIKTRGQQVTLSCSPISGHRSVSWYQQTPGQGLQFLFEYFSETQRNKGNFPGRFSGRQFSNSRSEMNVSTLELGDSALYLCASSYAGSQETQYFGPGTRLLVL.

This chain links TRBV6-6 with TRBJ1-1, with D tentatively TRBD1 (6 bases). The CDR3 sequence is 14 residues long. In germline, CDR1 is MNHNY, CDR2 SVGAGI (reference sequence). V dropped 2 bases and J dropped 1 base, with 8 bases sitting between them. The CDR3 DNA reads as TGTGCCAGCAGTTACCAGGACAGGAACACTGAAGCTTTCTTT. Its translation is CASSYQDRNTEAFF.

The chain is built from TRBV2 and TRBJ1-2, with 11 positions matching TRBD1. V lost 0 bases to trimming and J lost 4 bases; unmatched junction nucleotides: 7. CDR1 and CDR2 (germline): SNHLY, FYNNEI. The CDR3 extends over 17 amino acids. The DNA for the CDR3 is TGTGCCAGCAGTGAAGCCTCTGGGACAGGGGGGATCTATGGCTACACCTTC. Protein sequence: CASSEASGTGGIYGYTF.

The V call is TRBV15, the J call TRBJ1-2, with D maybe TRBD1 (5 bases). The ends were cut back, 3 bases at V and 1 base at J, with 12 bases in the middle. There are 15 residues in the CDR3. The germline gives CDR1 LNHNV, CDR2 YYDKDF (reference sequence). DNA of the CDR3: TGTGCCACCAGCAGTTCAGGGCTCCATAACTATGGCTACACCTTC. It is translated as CATSSSGLHNYGYTF.

This chain connects TRBV18 to TRBJ1-5; possibly TRBD1 for D (6 bases). Trimming removed 1 base from V and 2 bases from J, with 6 bases in between. The CDR3 spans 14 residues. Looked up from germline, CDR1 is KGHSH and CDR2 is LQKENI. This CDR3 is CASSPQGGNQPQHF. CDR3 coding DNA: TGTGCCAGCTCACCACAGGGGGGCAATCAGCCCCAGCATTTT.

V and J are TRBV7-8 and TRBJ2-1; 9 bases align to TRBD2. Per the germline V gene, CDR1 is SGHVS and CDR2 is FQNEAQ. CDR3 length: 14 residues. Trimming removed 5 bases from V and 7 bases from J; junction bases left unmatched: 6. The CDR3 region is CASSPGLALNEQFF. The CDR3 DNA reads TGTGCCAGCAGCCCGGGACTAGCCCTGAATGAGCAGTTCTTC.

This clone was observed a few times. The rearrangement joins TRBV7-2 to TRBJ1-2; the D gene is possibly TRBD1 (6 bases). This CDR3 is 13 amino acids long. Looked up from germline, CDR1 is SGHTA and CDR2 is FQGNSA. Trimming took off 4 bases at V and 1 base at J, with 7 bases between the two ends. The CDR3, as DNA: TGTGCCAGCAGCTCCAGGGGTAACTATGGCTACACCTTC. Amino acid sequence: CASSSRGNYGYTF.

This chain connects TRBV7-6 to TRBJ2-2; D gene ambiguous. The CDR3 is 14 amino acids. Per germline, CDR1 SGHVS and CDR2 FNYEAQ. Trimming shortened V by 2 bases and J by 1 base, and 5 bases separated the two germline ends. The CDR3, as DNA: TGTGCCAGCAGCTTAAAGCTGAACACCGGGGAGCTGTTTTTT. Amino acid sequence: CASSLKLNTGELFF.

The rearrangement joins TRBV5-4 to TRBJ2-2, with 10 bases lining up with TRBD2. The CDR3 is 17 amino acids. CDR1 and CDR2 (germline): SGHNT, YYREEE (reference sequence). The V and J ends lost 0 bases and 4 bases, in that order; junction bases with no gene match: 6. The chain's CDR3 is CASSLAGLAGATGELFF. Written as DNA, the CDR3 is TGTGCCAGCAGCTTGGCCGGGCTAGCGGGGGCCACCGGGGAGCTGTTTTTT.

This rearrangement joins TRBV28 to TRBJ2-5; the D gene is possibly TRBD1 (6 bases). Germline V gene sequence: CDR1 MDHEN, CDR2 SYDVKM. This CDR3 is 16 amino acids long. V was clipped by 4 bases and J by 3 bases, with 18 bases between them. The CDR3 region is CASSSLITGWEETQYF. In DNA form, the CDR3 reads TGTGCCAGCAGTTCTCTTATCACAGGGTGGGAAGAGACCCAGTACTTC.

The chain uses TRBV6-5 and TRBJ1-1, with TRBD1 matching 10 bases. CDR1 is MNHEY and CDR2 is SVGAGI in the germline V gene. With 3 bases clipped from V and 11 bases from J, the junction kept 3 bases outside the gene matches. The CDR3 is 12 residues long. CDR3 sequence (DNA): TGTGCCAGCAGTTATGACAGGGGGCAGGCTTTCTTT. This encodes CASSYDRGQAFF.

This chain uses TRBV5-1 with TRBJ1-5, with D hard to call. The CDR3 covers 14 residues. Germline V CDR1 and CDR2: SGHRS, YFSETQ. V was shortened by 0 bases and J by 6 bases, with 10 bases between the two germline ends. The CDR3 region has the DNA TGCGCCAGCAGCTTGGATTCGACTAGTCAGCCCCAGCATTTT. Protein product: CASSLDSTSQPQHF.

The CDR3: CASRCGTGYGYTF. CDR3 coding DNA: TGTGCAAGTCGCTGCGGGACAGGCTATGGCTACACCTTC. V gene TRBV12-2 combines with J gene TRBJ1-2; the tabulated D call, TRBD1, remains unverified against the DNA. TRBV12-2 is shown as a pseudogene. This CDR3 region has 13 residues.